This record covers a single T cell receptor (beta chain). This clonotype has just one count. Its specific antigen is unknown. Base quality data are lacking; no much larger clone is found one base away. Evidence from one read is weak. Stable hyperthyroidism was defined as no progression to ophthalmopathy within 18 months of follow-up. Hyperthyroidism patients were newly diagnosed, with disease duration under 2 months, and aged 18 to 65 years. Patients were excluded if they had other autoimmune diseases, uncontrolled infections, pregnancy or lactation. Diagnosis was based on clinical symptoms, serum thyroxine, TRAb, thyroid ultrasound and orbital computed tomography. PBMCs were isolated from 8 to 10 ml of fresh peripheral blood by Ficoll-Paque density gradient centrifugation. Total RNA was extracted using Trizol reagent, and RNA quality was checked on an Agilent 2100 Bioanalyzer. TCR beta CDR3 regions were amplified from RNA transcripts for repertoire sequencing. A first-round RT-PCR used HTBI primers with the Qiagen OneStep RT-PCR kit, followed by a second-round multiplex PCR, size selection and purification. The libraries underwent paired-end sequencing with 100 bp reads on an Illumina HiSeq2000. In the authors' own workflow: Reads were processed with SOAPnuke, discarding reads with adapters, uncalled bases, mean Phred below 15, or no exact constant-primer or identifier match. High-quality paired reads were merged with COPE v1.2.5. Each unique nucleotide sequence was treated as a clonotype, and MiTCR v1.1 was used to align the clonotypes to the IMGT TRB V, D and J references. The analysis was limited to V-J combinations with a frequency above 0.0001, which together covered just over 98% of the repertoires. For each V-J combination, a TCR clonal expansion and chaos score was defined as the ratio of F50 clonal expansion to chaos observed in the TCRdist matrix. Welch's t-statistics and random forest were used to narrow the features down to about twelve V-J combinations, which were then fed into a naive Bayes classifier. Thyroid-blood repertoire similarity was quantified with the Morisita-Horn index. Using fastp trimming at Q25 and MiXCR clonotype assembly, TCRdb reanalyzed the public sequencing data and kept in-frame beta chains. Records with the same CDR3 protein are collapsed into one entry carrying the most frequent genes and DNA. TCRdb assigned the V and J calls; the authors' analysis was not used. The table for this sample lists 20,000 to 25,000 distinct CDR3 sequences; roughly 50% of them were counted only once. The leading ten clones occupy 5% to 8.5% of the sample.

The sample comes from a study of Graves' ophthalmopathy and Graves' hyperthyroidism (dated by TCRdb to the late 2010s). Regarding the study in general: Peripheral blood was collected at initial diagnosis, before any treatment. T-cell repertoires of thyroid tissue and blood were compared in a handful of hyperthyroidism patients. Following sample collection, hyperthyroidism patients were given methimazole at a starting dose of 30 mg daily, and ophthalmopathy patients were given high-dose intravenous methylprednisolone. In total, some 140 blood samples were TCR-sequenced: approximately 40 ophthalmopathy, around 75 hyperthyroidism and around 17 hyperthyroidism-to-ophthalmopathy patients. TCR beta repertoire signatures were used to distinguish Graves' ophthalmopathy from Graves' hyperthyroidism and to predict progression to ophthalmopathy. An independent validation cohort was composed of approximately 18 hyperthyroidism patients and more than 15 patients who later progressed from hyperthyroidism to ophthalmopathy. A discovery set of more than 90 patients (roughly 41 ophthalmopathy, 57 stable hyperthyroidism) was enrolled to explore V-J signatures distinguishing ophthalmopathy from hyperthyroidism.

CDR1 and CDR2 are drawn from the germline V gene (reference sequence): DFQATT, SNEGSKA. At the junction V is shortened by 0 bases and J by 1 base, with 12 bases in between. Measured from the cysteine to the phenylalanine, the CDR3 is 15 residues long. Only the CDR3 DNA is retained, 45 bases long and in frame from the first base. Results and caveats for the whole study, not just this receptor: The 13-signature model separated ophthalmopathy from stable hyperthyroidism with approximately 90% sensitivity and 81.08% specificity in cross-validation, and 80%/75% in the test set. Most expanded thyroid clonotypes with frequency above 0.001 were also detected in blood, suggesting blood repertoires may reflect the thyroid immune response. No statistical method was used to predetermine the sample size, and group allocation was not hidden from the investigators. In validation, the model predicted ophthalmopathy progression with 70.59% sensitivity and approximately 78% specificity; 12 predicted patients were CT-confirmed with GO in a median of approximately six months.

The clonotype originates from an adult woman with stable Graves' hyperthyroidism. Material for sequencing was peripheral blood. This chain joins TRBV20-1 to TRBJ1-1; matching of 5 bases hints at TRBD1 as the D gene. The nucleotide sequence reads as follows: TGCAGTGCTAGAGATCCGGGGCGGCGGAACACTGAAGCTTTCTTT. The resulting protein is CSARDPGRRNTEAFF.